The present entry profiles one T cell receptor beta chain with its context. This record belongs to a study of blood T cell repertoires in COVID-19. The overall study: Acute and convalescent COVID-19 samples came from the United States, Italy and Spain. The analysed material was cDNA or gDNA that came from T cells, B-cell-depleted T cells, or PBMCs.

Per the authors' pipeline: Quantification of nucleated cells was approximated via reference gene primer amplification. TCRdb keeps only in-frame clones here, not all; method: immunoSEQ multiplex PCR. V and J calls and clone size are as listed in that table; D and trimming were resolved from the DNA. The table records about 160,000 clones, roughly 80% of them present only once. J gave up 5 bases and V 2 bases, and 12 bases lay outside the gene matches. The length of the CDR3 is 17 residues. CDR1 and CDR2 from the germline V gene are LNHDA and SQIVND (reference sequence). The clonotype comes from a man aged 65 to 79 with acute or convalescent COVID-19. Sequences were obtained from peripheral blood. This chain uses TRBV19 with TRBJ2-1, with 7 bases that match TRBD2. CDR3 sequence reads: CASSITLLGREDNEQFF. In DNA, the CDR3 is TGTGCCAGTAGTATAACCCTCCTAGGTCGGGAGGACAATGAGCAGTTCTTC.